A selection of T cell receptor beta chains follows, all from one sample in a study of blood T cells in healthy people across ages. A single record per CDR3 protein comes from TCRdb applying MiXCR to the 5' RACE reads. The profile shows 1.8 million or so distinct CDR3 sequences, about 39% of them singletons. Sequences were obtained from blood. These receptors all stem from a human donor in good health. Both conserved end residues are part of each CDR3. Not every row has a clone size; where given, it reads once, few, many or a size class.

>-|TRBV4-3|TRBJ1-5
CASSQDRFMTNQPQHF
>few|TRBV7-2|TRBJ2-5
CASSAGDSTSYNEQYF
>-|TRBV29-1|TRBJ2-3
CSVRRGGSTDTQYF
>many|TRBV5-6|TRBJ2-5
CASSLGAGTQYF
>few|TRBV20-1|TRBJ2-3
CSARIAGGPTDTQYF
>few|TRBV7-2|TRBJ2-3
CASSSTKAGVDTQYF
>-|TRBV4-1|TRBJ2-3
CASSHLDPDTQYF
>-|TRBV4-2|TRBJ2-3
CASSQLERDLTDTQYF
>-|TRBV2|TRBJ2-4
CASRGRESIQYF
>-|TRBV7-2|TRBJ2-7
CASSLSPGKVENEQYF
>-|TRBV29-1|TRBJ2-5
CSVEDKTDRGEQYF
>-|TRBV4-1|TRBJ1-4
CASRESPARKTNEKLFF
>-|TRBV14|TRBJ2-3
CASSQVWTDTQYF
>-|TRBV20-1|TRBJ1-2
CSARGREYGYTF
>-|TRBV24-1|TRBJ2-5
CATSDPAGLAGETQYF
>-|TRBV20-1|TRBJ2-3
CSARLVSNTDTQFF